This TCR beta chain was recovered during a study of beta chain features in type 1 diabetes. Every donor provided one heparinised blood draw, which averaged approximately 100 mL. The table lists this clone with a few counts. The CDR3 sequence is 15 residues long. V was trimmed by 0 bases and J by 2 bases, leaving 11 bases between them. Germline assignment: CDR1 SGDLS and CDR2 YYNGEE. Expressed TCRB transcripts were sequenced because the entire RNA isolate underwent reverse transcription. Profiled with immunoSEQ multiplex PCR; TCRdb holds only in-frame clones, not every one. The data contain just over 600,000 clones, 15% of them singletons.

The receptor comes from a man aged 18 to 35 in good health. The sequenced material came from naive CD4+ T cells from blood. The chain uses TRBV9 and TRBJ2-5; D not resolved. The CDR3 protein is CASSVGWVGQETQYF. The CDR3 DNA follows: TGTGCCAGCAGCGTAGGTTGGGTGGGGCAAGAGACCCAGTACTTC.